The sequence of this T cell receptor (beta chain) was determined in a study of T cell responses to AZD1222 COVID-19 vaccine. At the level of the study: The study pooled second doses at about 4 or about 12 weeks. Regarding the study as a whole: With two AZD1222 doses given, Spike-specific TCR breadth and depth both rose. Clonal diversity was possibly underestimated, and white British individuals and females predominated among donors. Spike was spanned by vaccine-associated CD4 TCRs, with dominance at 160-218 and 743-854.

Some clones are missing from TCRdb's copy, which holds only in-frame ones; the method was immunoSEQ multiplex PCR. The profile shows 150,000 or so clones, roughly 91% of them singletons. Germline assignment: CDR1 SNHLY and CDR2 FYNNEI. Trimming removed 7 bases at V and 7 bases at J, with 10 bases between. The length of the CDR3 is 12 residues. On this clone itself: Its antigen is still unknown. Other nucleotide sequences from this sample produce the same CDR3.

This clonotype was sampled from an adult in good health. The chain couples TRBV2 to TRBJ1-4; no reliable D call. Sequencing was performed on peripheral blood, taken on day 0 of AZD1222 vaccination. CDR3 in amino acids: CASTGDSEKLFF. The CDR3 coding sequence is TGTGCCAGCACAGGCGATAGTGAAAAACTGTTTTTT.